This T cell receptor (beta chain) was sequenced in a study of identical twins. This clonotype was seen a few times. Antigen specificity is unknown. V dropped 0 bases and J dropped 5; count of bases not matched to a gene: 13. The germline V gene encodes CDR1 MGHRA and CDR2 YSYEKL. The CDR3 contains 18 residues. Whole-study findings and limits: While abundant cord blood beta clonotypes carried fewer insertions, memory repertoires showed no such pattern. Partly confounded zero-insertion analyses could result from invariant MAIT and iNKT cells.

Only healthy Caucasians were enrolled as donors. In TCRdb, the 5' RACE reads were re-called with MiXCR into one record per CDR3 protein. The repertoire includes around 530,000 distinct CDR3 sequences, 12% to 15% of them detected once, and roughly 0.42% sits in the top ten. This sample was also put to use in a study of yellow fever vaccine responses in identical twins.

The source is a woman aged 18-29 years in good health. The chain uses TRBV4-1 and TRBJ2-7; 10 positions agree with TRBD2. The source material was CD4+ T cells sorted from blood. The CDR3 region is CASSQEGPGTSGNHEQYF. The CDR3 bases are TGCGCCAGCAGCCAAGAAGGCCCAGGCACTAGCGGGAACCACGAGCAGTACTTC.